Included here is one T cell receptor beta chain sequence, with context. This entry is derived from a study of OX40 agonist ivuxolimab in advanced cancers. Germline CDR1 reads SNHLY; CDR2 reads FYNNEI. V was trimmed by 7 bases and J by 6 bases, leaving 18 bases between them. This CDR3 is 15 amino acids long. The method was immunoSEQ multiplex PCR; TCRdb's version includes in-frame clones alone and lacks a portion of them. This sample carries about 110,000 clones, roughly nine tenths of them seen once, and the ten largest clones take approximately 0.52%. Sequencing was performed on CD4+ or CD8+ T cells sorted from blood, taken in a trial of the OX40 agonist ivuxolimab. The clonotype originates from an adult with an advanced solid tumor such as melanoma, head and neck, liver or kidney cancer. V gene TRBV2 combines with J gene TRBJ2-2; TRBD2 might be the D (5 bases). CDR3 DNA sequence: TGTGCCAGCACCATCGGGTTCGGAGGCGCCGGGGAGCTGTTTTTT. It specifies CASTIGFGGAGELFF. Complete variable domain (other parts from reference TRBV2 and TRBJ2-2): EPEVTQTPSHQVTQMGQEVILRCVPISNHLYFYWYRQILGQKVEFLVSFYNNEISEKSEIFDDQFSVERPDGSNFTLKIRSTKLEDSAMYFCASTIGFGGAGELFFGEGSRLTVL.